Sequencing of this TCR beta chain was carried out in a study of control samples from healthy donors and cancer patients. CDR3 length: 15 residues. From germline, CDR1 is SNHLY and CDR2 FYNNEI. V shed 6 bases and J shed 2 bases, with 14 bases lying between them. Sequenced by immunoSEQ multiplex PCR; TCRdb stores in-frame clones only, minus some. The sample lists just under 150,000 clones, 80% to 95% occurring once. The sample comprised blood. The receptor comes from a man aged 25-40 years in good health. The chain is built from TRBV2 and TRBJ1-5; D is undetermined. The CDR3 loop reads CASRGSNRGNQPQHF. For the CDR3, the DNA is TGTGCCAGCAGGGGGTCCAATAGAGGCAATCAGCCCCAGCATTTT.